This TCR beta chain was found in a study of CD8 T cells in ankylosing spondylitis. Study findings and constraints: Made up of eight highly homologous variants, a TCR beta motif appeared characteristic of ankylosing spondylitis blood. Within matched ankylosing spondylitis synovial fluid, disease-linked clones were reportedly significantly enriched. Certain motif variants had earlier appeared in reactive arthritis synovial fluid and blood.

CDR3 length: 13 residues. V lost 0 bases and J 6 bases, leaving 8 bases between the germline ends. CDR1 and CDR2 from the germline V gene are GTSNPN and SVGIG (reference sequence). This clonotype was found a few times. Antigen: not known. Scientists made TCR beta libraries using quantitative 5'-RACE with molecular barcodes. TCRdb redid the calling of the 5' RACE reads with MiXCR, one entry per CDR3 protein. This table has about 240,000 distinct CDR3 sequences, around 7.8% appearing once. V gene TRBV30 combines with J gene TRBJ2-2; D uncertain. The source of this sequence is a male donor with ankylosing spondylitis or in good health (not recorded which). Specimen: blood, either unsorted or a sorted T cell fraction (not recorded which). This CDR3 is CAWSVLRPGELFF. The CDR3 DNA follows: TGTGCCTGGAGTGTACTCCGGCCCGGGGAGCTGTTTTTT. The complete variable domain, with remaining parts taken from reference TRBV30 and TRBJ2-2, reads SQTIHQWPATLVQPVGSPLSLECTVEGTSNPNLYWYRQAAGRGLQLLFYSVGIGQISSEVPQNLSASRPQDRQFILSSKKLLLSDSGFYLCAWSVLRPGELFFGEGSRLTVL.